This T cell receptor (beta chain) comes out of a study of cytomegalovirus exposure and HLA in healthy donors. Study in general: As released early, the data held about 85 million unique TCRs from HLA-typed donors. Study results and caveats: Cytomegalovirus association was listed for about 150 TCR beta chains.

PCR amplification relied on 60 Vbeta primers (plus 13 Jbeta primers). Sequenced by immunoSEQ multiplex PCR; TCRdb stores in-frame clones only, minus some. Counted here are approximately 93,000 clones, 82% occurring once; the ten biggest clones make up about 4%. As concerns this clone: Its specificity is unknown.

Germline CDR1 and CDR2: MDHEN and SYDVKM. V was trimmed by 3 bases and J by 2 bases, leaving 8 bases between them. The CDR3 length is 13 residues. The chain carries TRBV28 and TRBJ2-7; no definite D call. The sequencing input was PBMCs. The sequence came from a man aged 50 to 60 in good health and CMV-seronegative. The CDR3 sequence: CASSFRQAYEQYF. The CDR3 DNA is TGTGCCAGCAGTTTTCGGCAGGCCTACGAGCAGTACTTC.